The 12 T cell receptor beta chains given below trace back to one sample, sequenced in a study of blood T cells in healthy people across ages. Sample-barcoded 5' priming and a J-beta primer mix drove a second PCR of about 7 to 11 cycles. Via MiXCR, TCRdb re-called the 5' RACE reads, giving one row per CDR3 protein. The sample lists approximately 960,000 distinct CDR3 sequences; 25% to 35% were seen once. This same sample was also taken into another study, of T cells of mothers and their children.

What was sequenced was blood. The receptors originated from a middle-aged woman in good health.

The chain links TRBV29-1 to TRBJ1-1, with a tentative D call TRBD1 (6 bases). Germline CDR1 is SQVTM and CDR2 is ANQGSEA. V was clipped by 5 bases and J by 3 bases, with 16 bases between them. The CDR3 consists of 14 residues. The CDR3 DNA is TGCAGCGTTTCTATTGGGGGCGTAGACACTGAAGCTTTCTTT. It is translated as CSVSIGGVDTEAFF.

The sample holds a few counts of this clonotype. The chain recombines TRBV7-9 with TRBJ1-6, with D unresolved. This CDR3 contains 12 residues. Germline V gene data show CDR1 as SEHNR and CDR2 as FQNEAQ (reference sequence). Deletions cut 5 bases from V and 7 bases from J, with 6 bases between. In DNA form, the CDR3 reads TGTGCCAGCAGCAAAGACAATTCACCCCTCCACTTT. The encoded protein is CASSKDNSPLHF. The full variable domain, rest sourced from reference TRBV7-9 and TRBJ1-6, is DTGVSQNPRHKITKRGQNVTFRCDPISEHNRLYWYRQTLGQGPEFLTYFQNEAQLEKSRLLSDRFSAERPKGSFSTLEIQRTEQGDSAMYLCASSKDNSPLHFGNGTRLTVT.

A remark on this clonotype: A much larger clone differs from this one at a single base, so this may be a read error. The chain has TRBV10-3 and TRBJ1-5; the D gene is possibly TRBD1 (5 bases). The CDR3 runs 15 residues. Germline V CDR1 and CDR2: ENHRY, SYGVKD. V was cut by 3 bases and J by 4 bases, with 13 bases left in between. CDR3 loop: CAISEGVPLNQPQHF. DNA for the CDR3: TGTGCCATCAGTGAAGGGGTTCCCCTTAATCAGCCCCAGCATTTT.

A few counts support this clonotype. The rearrangement links TRBV7-9 to TRBJ2-5, with D perhaps matching TRBD2 (6 bases). Germline values: CDR1 SEHNR, CDR2 FQNEAQ (reference sequence). V lost 5 bases, J lost 4 bases, and 14 bases lay in between. This CDR3 is built from 14 residues. CDR3 region: CASSRGTHGETQYF. DNA of the CDR3: TGTGCCAGCAGCCGAGGGACTCACGGAGAGACCCAGTACTTC.

In its sample, this clonotype was seen a few times. The chain combines TRBV5-1 with TRBJ1-2, with 7 bases identical to TRBD1. This CDR3 comprises 15 residues. After removal of 4 bases from V and 4 bases from J, the junction contained 10 bases not matched to a gene. The germline CDR1 and CDR2 sequences are SGHRS and YFSETQ. Here the CDR3 DNA reads TGCGCCAGCAGCCCTGAGGGGGCGACTTTCTATGGCTACACCTTC. It translates to CASSPEGATFYGYTF.

The gene calls are TRBV11-2 and TRBJ2-2, with D tentatively TRBD1 (5 bases). Trimming removed 1 base at V and 2 bases at J, with 8 bases between. Germline CDR1 reads SGHAT; CDR2 reads FQNNGV. The CDR3 is 15 amino acids. CDR3 in amino acids: CASSLGQFNTGELFF. CDR3 nucleotide sequence: TGTGCCAGCAGCTTAGGACAGTTTAACACCGGGGAGCTGTTTTTT.

The CDR3 DNA reads as TGCGCCAGCAGCCCTGGACTAGCGGGAGACTCCTACGAGCAGTACTTC. It translates to CASSPGLAGDSYEQYF. This chain uses TRBV5-1 with TRBJ2-7; 13 positions agree with TRBD2. From germline, CDR1 is SGHRS and CDR2 YFSETQ. V was pared by 4 bases and J by 0 bases, with 4 bases of the junction left unmatched. The CDR3 is made up of 16 amino acids.

This clonotype was detected many times. V and J are TRBV9 and TRBJ2-7, with D tentatively TRBD2 (6 bases). Germline V gene data show CDR1 as SGDLS and CDR2 as YYNGEE. This CDR3 region has 12 residues. Trimming took 10 bases from V and 4 from J, leaving 15 bases between them. The CDR3, as DNA: TGTGCCCCCAGAGACGGGGGTTACGAGCAGTACTTC. Protein product: CAPRDGGYEQYF.

The gene calls are TRBV7-8 and TRBJ1-2, with 7 bases that match TRBD1. The CDR3 sequence is 16 residues long. CDR1 is SGHVS, CDR2 FQNEAQ, per germline. Germline trimming cut 0 bases from V and 4 bases from J; bases unmatched to any gene: 8. The chain's CDR3 is CASSLAGPGQSYGYTF. The DNA of the CDR3 is TGTGCCAGCAGCTTAGCGGGCCCGGGACAGTCCTATGGCTACACCTTC.

This clonotype was recorded many times. V usage is TRBV11-2 and J usage is TRBJ2-1; D is possibly TRBD1 or TRBD2 (5 bases each). The CDR3 contains 13 residues. V lost 5 bases, J lost 7 bases, and 12 bases lay in between. Germline CDR1 reads SGHAT; CDR2 reads FQNNGV. The CDR3 region is CASSPDWGNEQFF. CDR3 nucleotide sequence: TGTGCCAGCAGCCCTGACTGGGGGAATGAGCAGTTCTTC.

This chain joins TRBV20-1 and TRBJ1-6, with 7 bases that match TRBD1. The CDR3 consists of 22 residues. V shed 5 bases, J shed 0 bases, and the junction held 25 bases outside the gene matches. Germline assignment: CDR1 DFQATT and CDR2 SNEGSKA (reference sequence). CDR3 protein: CSARKRYPGTAGQSSYNSPLHF. The CDR3 DNA follows: TGCAGTGCTCGAAAGCGATATCCTGGGACAGCAGGACAGAGCTCCTATAATTCACCCCTCCACTTT.

This rearrangement joins TRBV30 to TRBJ1-5, with 10 bases lining up with TRBD1. The V gene end was trimmed by 3 bases and the J gene end by 6 bases; junction bases not matched to a gene: 2. Germline-derived CDR1 and CDR2 are GTSNPN and SVGIG (reference sequence). The CDR3 sequence is 13 residues long. The CDR3 reads CAWRGQGTQPQHF. The CDR3 nucleotides are TGTGCCTGGAGGGGACAGGGGACTCAGCCCCAGCATTTT.